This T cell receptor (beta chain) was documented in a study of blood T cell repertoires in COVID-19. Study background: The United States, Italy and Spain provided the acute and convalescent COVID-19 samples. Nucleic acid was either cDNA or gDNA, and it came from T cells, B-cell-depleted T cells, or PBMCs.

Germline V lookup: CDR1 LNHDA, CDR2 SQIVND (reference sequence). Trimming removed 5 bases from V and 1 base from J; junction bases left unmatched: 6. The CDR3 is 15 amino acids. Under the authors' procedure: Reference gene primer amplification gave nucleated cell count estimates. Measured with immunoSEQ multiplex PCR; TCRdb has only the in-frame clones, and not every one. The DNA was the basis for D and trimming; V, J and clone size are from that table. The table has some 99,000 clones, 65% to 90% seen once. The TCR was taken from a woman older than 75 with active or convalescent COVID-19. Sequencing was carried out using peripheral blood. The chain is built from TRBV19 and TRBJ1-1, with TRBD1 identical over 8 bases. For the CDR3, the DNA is TGTGCCAGTAGTGGAAAGGACAGGGCGAACACTGAAGCTTTCTTT. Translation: CASSGKDRANTEAFF.